The 31 T cell receptor beta chains below come from one sample, sequenced in a study of T cell changes during pregnancy in multiple sclerosis. Generated by immunoSEQ multiplex PCR, the TCRdb table keeps only in-frame clones and is missing some. The sample has about 72,000 clones, about 89% seen once. This sample comprised peripheral blood, obtained in the second trimester of pregnancy. Receptors originate from a female donor with multiple sclerosis, enrolled in a pregnancy study.

This chain joins TRBV6-1 and TRBJ1-5; TRBD1 might be the D (5 bases). The CDR3 sequence is 17 residues long. CDR1 MNHNS and CDR2 SASEGT come from the germline V gene. V was trimmed by 3 bases and J by 1 base, leaving 16 bases between them. The CDR3 coding sequence is TGTGCCAGCAGTGAGTGGCGGGGCGGAGGCAGCAATCAGCCCCAGCATTTT. Its protein is CASSEWRGGGSNQPQHF.

This chain uses TRBV28 with TRBJ2-5; D is possibly TRBD1 (5 bases). The CDR3 runs to 12 residues. Germline V CDR1 and CDR2: MDHEN, SYDVKM. The ends were cut back, 3 bases at V and 5 bases at J, with 7 bases in the middle. The CDR3 DNA sequence: TGTGCCAGCAGTTTGAAGGGGGAGACCCAGTACTTC. As protein: CASSLKGETQYF.

This clone was recorded a few times. V is TRBV27 and J is TRBJ1-1; no definite D call. The CDR3 totals 15 residues. Germline V gene sequence: CDR1 MNHEY, CDR2 SMNVEV (reference sequence). The V end lost 5 bases, the J end lost 0 bases, and 13 bases lay between the germline ends. The CDR3 region is CASSPWEALNTEAFF. The CDR3 bases are TGTGCCAGCAGTCCGTGGGAGGCCTTGAACACTGAAGCTTTCTTT.

The chain recombines TRBV7-2 with TRBJ2-3; 11 nucleotides match TRBD2. V was clipped by 5 bases and J by 4 bases; unmatched bases: 5. Looked up from germline, CDR1 is SGHTA and CDR2 is FQGNSA. This CDR3 contains 15 residues. This chain's CDR3 is CASSLTSGGSDTQYF. Here the CDR3 DNA reads TGTGCCAGCAGCCTTACTAGCGGGGGTTCAGATACGCAGTATTTT.

This sequence joins TRBV27 and TRBJ1-2; the match to TRBD1 covers 7 bases. The V gene end was trimmed by 6 bases and the J gene end by 8 bases; junction bases not matched to a gene: 9. The CDR3 extends over 13 amino acids. Germline V gene lookup returns CDR1 MNHEY and CDR2 SMNVEV (reference sequence). The CDR3 region is CASRPTTGWGYTF. DNA of the CDR3: TGTGCCAGCAGACCGACGACAGGGTGGGGCTACACCTTC.

The CDR3 nucleotides are TGTGCCAGCTCACTTAGACAGGGCTACGAGCAGTACTTC. Translation: CASSLRQGYEQYF. The rearrangement links TRBV18 to TRBJ2-7; 7 bases fit TRBD1. V trimming: 4 bases; J trimming: 3 bases; junction bases outside the gene matches: 3. Germline V gene sequence: CDR1 KGHSH, CDR2 LQKENI. The CDR3 is 13 amino acids.

CDR3 nucleotides: TGTGCCAGCTCACCACCTTCTCAGGGGACCGGGGAGCTGTTTTTT. Encoded protein: CASSPPSQGTGELFF. This chain connects TRBV18 to TRBJ2-2; possibly TRBD1 for D (6 bases). This CDR3 contains 15 residues. The germline V gene encodes CDR1 KGHSH and CDR2 LQKENI. The ends were cut back, 0 bases at V and 5 bases at J, with 10 bases in the middle.

The rearrangement uses TRBV6-1 and TRBJ1-1; D ambiguous. The CDR3 totals 13 residues. Trimming cost V 3 bases and J 5 bases, with 10 bases left between them. Germline CDR1 MNHNS, CDR2 SASEGT. CDR3 nucleotides: TGTGCCAGCAGTGATCGGGGTGTAACTGAAGCTTTCTTT. This encodes CASSDRGVTEAFF.

The chain carries TRBV2 and TRBJ1-4; D uncertain. CDR3 length: 13 residues. CDR1 is SNHLY and CDR2 is FYNNEI in the germline V gene. V was pared by 8 bases and J by 7 bases, with 14 bases between. Here the CDR3 DNA reads TGTGCCAGCGGAGGAAGCTGGAGTGAAAAACTGTTTTTT. Protein sequence: CASGGSWSEKLFF.

This clone showed up just a few times. V usage is TRBV5-4 and J usage is TRBJ1-1; D remains unclear. The germline CDR1 and CDR2 sequences are SGHNT and YYREEE (reference sequence). V dropped 0 bases and J dropped 5 bases, with 8 bases sitting between them. This CDR3 has 13 residues. The CDR3 DNA follows: TGTGCCAGCAGCTTGGTTGCGGGGACTGAAGCTTTCTTT. This translates into CASSLVAGTEAFF.

The rearrangement uses TRBV9 and TRBJ2-1; TRBD1 is a possible D gene (6 bases). Trimming pared 3 bases from V and 6 bases from J, leaving 19 bases between. The CDR3 is made up of 16 amino acids. Germline V gene data show CDR1 as SGDLS and CDR2 as YYNGEE. CDR3 in DNA: TGTGCCAGCAGCGGAGGGACGAGGGGGTTGACCAATGAGCAGTTCTTC. This sequence encodes CASSGGTRGLTNEQFF.

The chain has TRBV5-6 and TRBJ2-3, with 8 bases matching TRBD1. Germline V lookup: CDR1 SGHDT, CDR2 YYEEEE. The length of the CDR3 is 16 residues. V dropped 2 bases and J dropped 0; count of bases not matched to a gene: 5. The CDR3 spells CASSLPGQASTDTQYF. As DNA, the CDR3 is TGTGCCAGCAGCTTACCGGGACAGGCTAGCACAGATACGCAGTATTTT.

The chain combines TRBV30 with TRBJ2-5; D call uncertain. Gene TRBJ2-7 matches the end of the DNA better, so the J call may be wrong. Germline V lookup: CDR1 GTSNPN, CDR2 SVGIG (reference sequence). The CDR3 is 12 amino acids. CDR3 in DNA: TGTGCCTGGGGTGGGGACTCCTACGAGCAGTACTTC. Translating it yields CAWGGDSYEQYF.

The chain employs TRBV19 and TRBJ2-2; TRBD1 matches 9 bases. The germline gives CDR1 LNHDA, CDR2 SQIVND (reference sequence). After removal of 4 bases from V and 4 bases from J, the junction contained 7 bases not matched to a gene. This CDR3 comprises 16 residues. In nucleotides, the CDR3 is TGTGCCAGTAGTACCCGGACAGGGGCGAGCACCGGGGAGCTGTTTTTT. As protein: CASSTRTGASTGELFF.

J is TRBJ2-1 and V is TRBV5-6; tentatively, D is TRBD2 (5 bases). The germline gives CDR1 SGHDT, CDR2 YYEEEE. This CDR3 has 14 amino acids. Trimming pared 5 bases from V and 9 bases from J, leaving 18 bases between. DNA for the CDR3: TGTGCCAGCAGAAGAAAGGGTTTAGGGAGTGAGCAGTTCTTC. It codes for CASRRKGLGSEQFF.

V and J are TRBV7-9 and TRBJ1-4, with 8 positions matching TRBD1. The CDR3 contains 16 residues. Germline CDR1 and CDR2: SEHNR and FQNEAQ (reference sequence). Germline trimming cut 1 base from V and 6 bases from J; bases unmatched to any gene: 7. The chain's CDR3 is CASSLGLGTGYEKLFF. For the CDR3, the DNA is TGTGCCAGCAGCTTAGGTCTCGGGACAGGCTATGAAAAACTGTTTTTT.

CDR3 sequence (DNA): TGTGCCAGCAGTTTACCCACTGGGCGACGGCACTATGGCTACACCTTC. Amino acid sequence: CASSLPTGRRHYGYTF. The chain carries TRBV28 and TRBJ1-2; D is unresolved. CDR1 MDHEN and CDR2 SYDVKM come from the germline V gene. The CDR3 is 16 amino acids. V lost 2 bases, J lost 3 bases, and 16 bases lay in between.

J is TRBJ1-1 and V is TRBV7-9, with TRBD1 as a possible D gene (5 bases). The V gene's germline CDR1 is SEHNR and CDR2 FQNEAQ (reference sequence). The CDR3 runs 14 residues. V gave up 5 bases and J gave up 1 base, with 11 bases separating them. CDR3 in amino acids: CASSRGGGNTEAFF. The CDR3, as DNA: TGTGCCAGCAGCCGAGGCGGGGGGAACACTGAAGCTTTCTTT.

There are a few counts of this clone. The chain uses TRBV19 and TRBJ2-7, with a weak D call TRBD2 (6 bases). CDR1 and CDR2 from the germline V gene are LNHDA and SQIVND (reference sequence). V was shortened by 8 bases and J by 1 base, with 12 bases between the two germline ends. The length of the CDR3 is 13 residues. The CDR3: CASWGGASYEQYF. In nucleotides, the CDR3 is TGTGCCAGTTGGGGCGGGGCTTCCTACGAGCAGTACTTC. Full variable domain (outside the CDR3, taken from reference TRBV19 and TRBJ2-7): DGGITQSPKYLFRKEGQNVTLSCEQNLNHDAMYWYRQDPGQGLRLIYYSQIVNDFQKGDIAEGYSVSREKKESFPLTVTSAQKNPTAFYLCASWGGASYEQYFGPGTRLTVT.

CDR3 residues: CASSFSDRFNEQFF. CDR3 bases: TGTGCCAGCAGTTTCTCGGACAGGTTCAATGAGCAGTTCTTC. The rearrangement uses TRBV27 and TRBJ2-1; 7 positions agree with TRBD1. The CDR3 is 14 residues long. The germline CDR1 and CDR2 sequences are MNHEY and SMNVEV (reference sequence). V gave up 3 bases and J gave up 6 bases; unmatched junction bases: 5.

The rearrangement joins TRBV19 to TRBJ2-2; D is unclear. This CDR3 spans 16 amino acids. Germline CDR1 and CDR2: LNHDA and SQIVND (reference sequence). V was shortened by 2 bases and J by 1 base, with 11 bases between the two germline ends. CDR3 coding DNA: TGTGCCAGTAGTATATCCAGTCTAGAGAACACCGGGGAGCTGTTTTTT. Its protein product is CASSISSLENTGELFF.

The chain links TRBV19 to TRBJ2-3; 7 bases match TRBD2. The CDR3 totals 12 residues. The germline V gene has CDR1 LNHDA and CDR2 SQIVND (reference sequence). The trim removed 9 bases at V and 4 bases at J, leaving 4 bases unmatched. In DNA, the CDR3 is TGTGCCAGAAGCGGGAACGCAGATACGCAGTATTTT. Translating it yields CARSGNADTQYF.

This chain uses TRBV25-1 with TRBJ2-7; 11 bases are shared with TRBD2. CDR1 and CDR2 from the germline V gene are MGHDK and SYGVNS. The CDR3 contains 15 residues. V was pared by 6 bases and J by 2 bases, with 6 bases of the junction left unmatched. This CDR3 is CASSLLAGAAYEQYF. DNA of the CDR3: TGTGCCAGCAGCCTACTAGCGGGGGCCGCCTACGAGCAGTACTTC.

The rearrangement uses TRBV5-6 and TRBJ1-6; D ambiguous. The CDR3 extends over 14 amino acids. The germline CDR1 and CDR2 sequences are SGHDT and YYEEEE. V lost 2 bases to trimming and J lost 8 bases, with 11 bases between them. The CDR3 DNA reads TGTGCCAGCAGCTTAGGGAGGTTCGATTCACCCCTCCACTTT. Encoded protein: CASSLGRFDSPLHF. The variable domain in full, completed from reference TRBV5-6 and TRBJ1-6, reads DAGVTQSPTHLIKTRGQQVTLRCSPKSGHDTVSWYQQALGQGPQFIFQYYEEEERQRGNFPDRFSGHQFPNYSSELNVNALLLGDSALYLCASSLGRFDSPLHFGNGTRLTVT.

The chain uses TRBV30 and TRBJ1-1, with D maybe TRBD1 (6 bases). Trimming took 5 bases from V and 5 from J, leaving 18 bases between them. This CDR3 spans 14 amino acids. CDR1 and CDR2 (germline): GTSNPN, SVGIG (reference sequence). The CDR3 coding sequence is TGTGCCTGGGTGGAAATGGGGGGGCGGACTGAAGCTTTCTTT. Encoded protein: CAWVEMGGRTEAFF.

This clone was detected once. This rearrangement joins TRBV6-1 to TRBJ1-1, with 8 bases that match TRBD1. V gave up 2 bases and J gave up 12 bases; unmatched junction bases: 8. The length of the CDR3 is 13 residues. CDR1 and CDR2 (germline): MNHNS, SASEGT. CDR3 DNA sequence: TGTGCCAGCAGTGAATTTTGGACAGGGTGGTCTTTCTTT. Translated: CASSEFWTGWSFF.

This chain uses TRBV4-3 with TRBJ1-4; TRBD1 agrees at 9 bases. Trimming at V came to 5 bases and at J to 6 bases, leaving 7 bases not matched to a gene. CDR3 length equals 15 residues. Germline V gene sequence: CDR1 LGHNA, CDR2 YSLEER. The CDR3 nucleotides read TGCGCCAGCAGCGTATACAGGGGGCGGGATGAAAAACTGTTTTTT. This gives the protein CASSVYRGRDEKLFF.

This rearrangement joins TRBV11-3 to TRBJ2-1, with 14 bases aligning to TRBD2. Germline trimming cut 0 bases from V and 0 bases from J; bases unmatched to any gene: 4. This CDR3 is 19 amino acids long. The V gene's germline CDR1 is SGHNT and CDR2 YENEEA. CDR3 protein: CASSLEGTSGGSSYNEQFF. The CDR3 region has the DNA TGTGCCAGCAGCTTAGAGGGGACTAGCGGGGGAAGCTCCTACAATGAGCAGTTCTTC.

The V call is TRBV27, the J call TRBJ1-2, with 7 positions matching TRBD1. The CDR3 runs 15 residues. V was clipped by 1 base and J by 5 bases; unmatched bases: 7. The germline gives CDR1 MNHEY, CDR2 SMNVEV (reference sequence). In DNA form, the CDR3 reads TGTGCCAGCAGTTTATTGAACAGGGGAATTTATGGCTACACCTTC. Amino acid sequence: CASSLLNRGIYGYTF.

The V call is TRBV4-3, the J call TRBJ1-6; no clear D gene. Germline V gene data show CDR1 as LGHNA and CDR2 as YSLEER. V dropped 1 base and J dropped 6 bases, with 13 bases sitting between them. The CDR3 has 16 residues. The DNA of the CDR3 is TGCGCCAGCAGCCAAGGAGACCAGCGGGCTAATTCACCCCTCCACTTT. The encoded protein is CASSQGDQRANSPLHF.

DNA of the CDR3: TGTGCCACCAGCAGAACACAGGGTCGTGGGGACGAGCAGTACTTC. Amino acids: CATSRTQGRGDEQYF. The chain links TRBV15 to TRBJ2-7, with a tentative D call TRBD1 (6 bases). CDR3 length: 15 amino acids. Germline V gene lookup returns CDR1 LNHNV and CDR2 YYDKDF (reference sequence). V lost 2 bases, J lost 5 bases, and 16 bases lay in between.